This T cell receptor beta chain came from a study of shared clonotypes between healthy human individuals. The authors loaded around 200 ng DNA, some 32,000 T cell genomes, into sorted-subset replicate PCRs. Method: immunoSEQ multiplex PCR; TCRdb's copy keeps in-frame clones and lacks some. The sample has over a million clones, approximately 80% seen once. This CDR3 region has 17 residues. Germline assignment: CDR1 LNHNV and CDR2 YYDKDF (reference sequence). Deletions cut 4 bases from V and 0 bases from J, with 16 bases between. This clone has more than one count but fewer than ten. This clonotype was obtained from a young man in good health. Some clones in this sample may be carry-over from other donors' samples. The sequencing sample was made of memory CD4+ T cells from PBMCs. The subset: CD45RA-negative fraction. The J gene is TRBJ1-5, the V gene TRBV15, with D possibly TRBD1 on 6 matching bases. CDR3 bases: TGTGCCACCAGCAAGGGGTACAGGGCTTATAGCAATCAGCCCCAGCATTTT. Translating gives CATSKGYRAYSNQPQHF.